The next 14 T cell receptor beta chains were all read from a single sample in a study of T cell repertoires in cytomegalovirus infection. No antigen has been identified for these receptors. TCRdb re-derived calls from the reads in MiXCR, one entry per CDR3 protein. The table records hundreds of thousands of distinct CDR3 sequences, 30% to 35% of them present only once. Sequenced here: cultured PBMCs, sampled from culture after CMV antigen stimulation. The receptors were gathered from a human donor in good health (CMV status not recorded). Some clones in this sample may be carry-over from other donors' samples.

This clonotype has only a few counts. The V call is TRBV4-3, the J call TRBJ1-2, with no clear D. From germline, CDR1 is LGHNA and CDR2 YSLEER. V gave up 0 bases and J gave up 8 bases, with 10 bases separating them. This CDR3 is 13 amino acids long. The CDR3 loop reads CASSQELLGGYTF. CDR3 coding DNA: TGCGCCAGCAGCCAAGAATTATTAGGAGGCTACACCTTC.

This clonotype has only a few counts. The chain carries TRBV10-3 and TRBJ2-1; 10 positions match TRBD2. This CDR3 comprises 16 residues. With 2 bases clipped from V and 8 bases from J, the junction kept 9 bases outside the gene matches. Germline V gives CDR1 ENHRY, CDR2 SYGVKD. CDR3 coding DNA: TGTGCCATCAGTGAGGGAACTAGCGGGGTCAGCCATGAGCAGTTCTTC. Protein product: CAISEGTSGVSHEQFF.

This sequence joins TRBV28 and TRBJ2-6; 10 bases map to TRBD1. This CDR3 is 24 amino acids long. Per the germline V gene, CDR1 is MDHEN and CDR2 is SYDVKM. The ends lost 5 bases at V and 0 bases at J; junction bases unmatched: 25. CDR3 residues: CASSPVSPGQGRQEPYSGANVLTF. The CDR3 bases are TGTGCCAGCAGTCCGGTCTCCCCGGGACAGGGGCGCCAAGAGCCGTACTCTGGGGCCAACGTCCTGACTTTC.

This clonotype was picked up a small number of times. The rearrangement links TRBV20-1 to TRBJ2-1; D may correspond to TRBD1 or TRBD2 (6 bases each). The ends were cut back, 5 bases at V and 4 bases at J, with 21 bases in the middle. Germline V lookup: CDR1 DFQATT, CDR2 SNEGSKA (reference sequence). The CDR3 has 16 residues. The CDR3 sequence is CSALEGGDGLYNEQFF. CDR3 coding DNA: TGCAGTGCTTTAGAGGGGGGCGATGGACTTTACAATGAGCAGTTCTTC.

This clonotype has more than one count but fewer than ten. The V and J genes are TRBV6-2 or TRBV6-3 and TRBJ2-7; TRBD2 matches 8 bases. The CDR3 is made up of 14 amino acids. The junction had 7 bases not matched to a gene; V was cut back by 5 bases and J by 4 bases. Germline CDR1 MNHEY, CDR2 SVGEGT. CDR3 in amino acids: CASSPNGRDYEQYF. CDR3 sequence (DNA): TGTGCCAGCAGTCCGAACGGGAGGGATTACGAGCAGTACTTC.

The chain is built from TRBV5-1 and TRBJ2-1; the match to TRBD2 covers 7 bases. The CDR3 covers 16 residues. The V gene end was trimmed by 4 bases and the J gene end by 4 bases; junction bases not matched to a gene: 11. Germline assignment: CDR1 SGHRS and CDR2 YFSETQ. This chain's CDR3 is CASSPLVGGVYNEQFF. CDR3 DNA: TGCGCCAGCAGCCCCCTTGTGGGGGGGGTATACAATGAGCAGTTCTTC.

This clonotype was counted a few times. The chain is built from TRBV12-3 or TRBV12-4 and TRBJ1-2, with D possibly matching TRBD1 (6 bases). V was cut by 7 bases and J by 3 bases, with 15 bases left in between. This CDR3 has 14 amino acids. CDR3: CASTARDKYYGYTF. The CDR3 nucleotides read TGTGCCAGCACCGCGCGGGACAAATACTATGGCTACACCTTC.

The chain joins TRBV6-5 to TRBJ2-7; D not certain. Germline CDR1 reads MNHEY; CDR2 reads SVGAGI. Trimming removed 0 bases from V and 6 bases from J, with 12 bases in between. CDR3 length: 14 amino acids. CDR3 DNA: TGTGCCAGCAGTTACTCCGGACCTCCTAGCGAGCAGTACTTC. Its protein product is CASSYSGPPSEQYF.

The gene calls are TRBV7-2 and TRBJ2-7; the match to TRBD1 covers 8 bases. Looked up from germline, CDR1 is SGHTA and CDR2 is FQGNSA. Trimming took 3 bases from V and 6 from J; bases not matched to a gene: 7. CDR3 length: 14 residues. The CDR3 loop reads CASSFNQGAGEQYF. CDR3 bases: TGTGCCAGCAGCTTCAATCAGGGGGCTGGCGAGCAGTACTTC. Full variable domain (rest looked up from reference TRBV7-2 and TRBJ2-7): GAGVSQSPSNKVTEKGKDVELRCDPISGHTALYWYRQSLGQGLEFLIYFQGNSAPDKSGLPSDRFSAERTGGSVSTLTIQRTQQEDSAVYLCASSFNQGAGEQYFGPGTRLTVT.

This clonotype was seen a handful of times. This sequence joins TRBV24-1 and TRBJ1-2; no clear D gene. In germline, CDR1 is KGHDR, CDR2 SFDVKD. This CDR3 spans 13 amino acids. V lost 7 bases and J lost 6, with 14 bases in between. The CDR3, as DNA: TGTGCCACCAGCCCGGGATCACCCCATGGCTACACCTTC. Protein: CATSPGSPHGYTF.

This clonotype was seen only a few times. This chain uses TRBV10-3 with TRBJ2-5, with D perhaps TRBD2 (5 bases). With 0 bases removed from V and 5 bases from J, the gap between germline ends came to 10 bases. CDR3 length equals 14 residues. Germline-derived CDR1 and CDR2 are ENHRY and SYGVKD. The CDR3 protein is CAISESRGWETQYF. The DNA of the CDR3 is TGTGCCATCAGTGAGTCACGGGGATGGGAGACCCAGTACTTC.

V and J are TRBV14 and TRBJ2-7; TRBD1 matches at 7 bases. The CDR3 has 12 amino acids. After removal of 4 bases from V and 9 bases from J, the junction contained 6 bases not matched to a gene. Per the germline V gene, CDR1 is SGHDN and CDR2 is FVKESK. CDR3: CASSPRGFVQYF. In nucleotides, the CDR3 is TGTGCCAGCAGCCCCAGGGGGTTTGTGCAGTACTTC. The variable domain in full, completed from reference TRBV14 and TRBJ2-7, reads EAGVTQFPSHSVIEKGQTVTLRCDPISGHDNLYWYRRVMGKEIKFLLHFVKESKQDESGMPNNRFLAERTGGTYSTLKVQPAELEDSGVYFCASSPRGFVQYFGPGTRLTVT.

The V call is TRBV28, the J call TRBJ2-3; 7 bases fit TRBD1. This CDR3 region has 15 residues. Germline V gene lookup returns CDR1 MDHEN and CDR2 SYDVKM. Trimming at V came to 5 bases and at J to 2 bases, leaving 7 bases not matched to a gene. DNA of the CDR3: TGTGCCAGCAGTCGACAGGGAAGATTCACAGATACGCAGTATTTT. Its protein product is CASSRQGRFTDTQYF.

The CDR3 spells CASSLVSGTDEQFF. The DNA for the CDR3 is TGTGCCAGCAGCTTAGTTAGCGGGACCGATGAGCAGTTCTTC. The chain combines TRBV11-2 with TRBJ2-1; TRBD2 matches at 8 bases. Germline V lookup: CDR1 SGHAT, CDR2 FQNNGV. This CDR3 is 14 amino acids long. V shed 1 base, J shed 8 bases, and the junction held 4 bases outside the gene matches.